What follows are 13 T cell receptor beta chains derived from one specimen sequenced in a study of blood T cells in healthy people across ages (dated by TCRdb to about 2015). Libraries came from 5' RACE. This sample was sequenced with an Illumina HiSeq 2500. The second PCR ran for roughly 6 to 11 cycles and used a J-beta primer mix along with a sample-barcoded 5' primer. TCRdb redid the processing of the public reads, applying fastp at Q25 and MiXCR, and retained in-frame beta chains. Rows matching on CDR3 protein sequence are summarized as one entry with the most common DNA and genes. The table for this sample lists 1.5 million to 1.8 million distinct CDR3 sequences; approximately 43% of them were counted only once. Under 5% of the sample is taken by the ten largest. Material: blood. The receptor set was obtained from a woman between 18 and 29 years old in good health.

The chain links TRBV6-5 to TRBJ2-4; a weak D match, TRBD1 (5 bases). The CDR3 extends over 15 amino acids. Trimming took 4 bases from V and 1 from J, leaving 11 bases between them. The germline CDR1 and CDR2 sequences are MNHEY and SVGAGI. The CDR3 sequence: CASSSRVKAKNIQYF. The CDR3 bases are TGTGCCAGCAGTTCCAGGGTGAAGGCCAAAAACATTCAGTACTTC.

As to this clonotype: At one end, the junction sequence differs from germline, possibly due to a read error. This sequence joins TRBV11-1 and TRBJ2-3, with D unclear. Per germline, CDR1 SGHAT and CDR2 FQDESV (reference sequence). The CDR3 contains 14 residues. In nucleotides, the CDR3 is TGTGCCAGCAGCGTGGATCGAGGCGCAGATGCGCAGTATTTT. It specifies CASSVDRGADAQYF.

This clonotype was observed many times. The chain combines TRBV6-5 with TRBJ2-1, with 8 bases fitting TRBD1. CDR1 is MNHEY and CDR2 is SVGAGI in the germline V gene. The length of the CDR3 is 14 residues. V trimming: 2 bases; J trimming: 6 bases; junction bases outside the gene matches: 3. As DNA, the CDR3 is TGTGCCAGCAGTTACGGACAGGGCAGCAATGAGCAGTTCTTC. Amino acid sequence: CASSYGQGSNEQFF.

The chain recombines TRBV4-3 with TRBJ2-1; a weak D match, TRBD1 (5 bases). Germline V gene sequence: CDR1 LGHNA, CDR2 YSLEER. This CDR3 comprises 13 residues. The V end was cut by 2 bases, the J end by 11 bases, with 13 bases between. DNA for the CDR3: TGCGCCAGCAGCCAACACCCCTACAGGAAGCAGTTCTTC. Its protein is CASSQHPYRKQFF.

This sequence joins TRBV20-1 and TRBJ1-2; 9 bases map to TRBD1. The CDR3 extends over 16 amino acids. With V trimmed by 2 bases and J by 4 bases, 11 bases remained unmatched. CDR1 is DFQATT and CDR2 is SNEGSKA in the germline V gene (reference sequence). CDR3 in amino acids: CSARQQGAPTIYGYTF. The CDR3 coding sequence is TGCAGTGCTAGACAACAGGGGGCGCCTACTATCTATGGCTACACCTTC.

The table lists this clonotype with a few counts. Sequence at one end of the junction differs from germline and may be a read error. This sequence joins TRBV27 and TRBJ1-5; no reliable D call. From germline, CDR1 is MNHEY and CDR2 SMNVEV (reference sequence). There are 14 residues in the CDR3. The CDR3 protein is CASSVSGSNQPQHF. The CDR3 DNA reads as TGTGCCAGCAGTGTATCGGGGAGCAATCAGCCCCAGCATTTT.

Only a few counts were recorded for this clonotype. The chain couples TRBV11-1 to TRBJ2-3; D remains unclear. Looked up from germline, CDR1 is SGHAT and CDR2 is FQDESV (reference sequence). Trimming removed 1 base at V and 0 bases at J, with 26 bases between. The CDR3 loop spans 21 amino acids. CDR3 sequence (DNA): TGTGCCAGCAGCTTAGTGTCCAGCAGCTTAGTAGGGCTTTCTAGCACAGATACGCAGTATTTT. Its protein product is CASSLVSSSLVGLSSTDTQYF.

This clonotype was found a few times. CDR3 DNA sequence: TGTGCCACCAGTGATTTGTCAGGGGATCGAAATGAGCAGTTCTTC. Protein: CATSDLSGDRNEQFF. V and J are TRBV24-1 and TRBJ2-1, with a tentative D call TRBD1 (6 bases). Germline values: CDR1 KGHDR, CDR2 SFDVKD. The CDR3 extends over 15 amino acids. V lost 0 bases, J lost 7 bases, and 12 bases lay in between.

This clonotype was detected a few times. This rearrangement joins TRBV10-3 to TRBJ2-1, with a tentative D call TRBD1 (5 bases). Between the trimmed V and J ends, which lost 11 bases and 6 bases, there was a span of 11 bases. CDR1 is ENHRY, CDR2 SYGVKD, per germline. This CDR3 has 11 amino acids. In DNA, the CDR3 is TGTGCCTTGGGGCAGGGCAATGAGCAGTTCTTC. It translates to CALGQGNEQFF.

The chain combines TRBV5-1 with TRBJ1-5; 10 bases are a match to TRBD1. Germline trimming cut 4 bases from V and 3 bases from J; bases unmatched to any gene: 13. The CDR3 has 18 amino acids. Germline assignment: CDR1 SGHRS and CDR2 YFSETQ. The CDR3 reads CASSLEPPGQGFNQPQHF. CDR3 nucleotide sequence: TGCGCCAGCAGCCTGGAACCTCCGGGACAGGGGTTCAATCAGCCCCAGCATTTT.

This chain's CDR3 is CAIGPQRNTEAFF. The CDR3 nucleotides are TGTGCCATCGGACCGCAACGGAACACTGAAGCTTTCTTT. V and J are TRBV10-3 and TRBJ1-1; no firm D call. CDR1 is ENHRY, CDR2 SYGVKD, per germline. The V end was cut by 8 bases, the J end by 1 base, with 11 bases between. The CDR3 spans 13 residues.

A note on this clonotype: A junction end diverges from the germline sequence, so it may reflect a read error. The chain employs TRBV7-8 and TRBJ2-1, with unresolved D. Germline V gene sequence: CDR1 SGHVS, CDR2 FQNEAQ. CDR3 length: 16 residues. Here the CDR3 reads CASSFSRNFRYNERFF. CDR3 in DNA: TGTGCCAGCAGCTTCTCTCGGAACTTCAGATACAATGAGCGGTTCTTC.

The gene calls are TRBV20-1 and TRBJ2-5, with D tentatively TRBD2 (7 bases). Trimming cost V 2 bases and J 5 bases, with 12 bases left between them. This CDR3 is 13 amino acids long. Germline V lookup: CDR1 DFQATT, CDR2 SNEGSKA (reference sequence). CDR3 in amino acids: CSARSGGAETQYF. In DNA form, the CDR3 reads TGCAGTGCTAGAAGTGGGGGGGCGGAGACCCAGTACTTC.